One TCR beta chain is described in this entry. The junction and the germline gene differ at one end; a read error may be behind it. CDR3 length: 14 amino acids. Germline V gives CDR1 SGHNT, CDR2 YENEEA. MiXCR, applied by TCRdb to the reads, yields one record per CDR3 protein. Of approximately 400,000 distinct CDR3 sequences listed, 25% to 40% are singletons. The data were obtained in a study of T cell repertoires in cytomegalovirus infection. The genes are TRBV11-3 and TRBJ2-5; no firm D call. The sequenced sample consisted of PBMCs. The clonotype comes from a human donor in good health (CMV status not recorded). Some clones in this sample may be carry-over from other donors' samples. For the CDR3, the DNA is TGTTCCAGCAGCTTAGATCACGGACAAGAGACCCAGTACTTC. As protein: CSSSLDHGQETQYF.